This TCR beta chain was recovered during a study of T cells in localized non-small cell lung cancer. Findings and caveats of the study: Because only a single region of the tumor was sequenced, heterogeneity remains possible. Of the tissues analyzed, uninvolved adjacent lung showed maximal T cell clonality, greater than tumor. Greater T cell density in blood accompanied longer overall survival. Appearances in adjacent lung were noted for a median 57 of the top 100 tumor clones.

TCRdb's copy holds only in-frame clones and misses some; the assay was immunoSEQ multiplex PCR. The sample contains 130,000 or so clones, around 89% of which appear only once. Details on this clone: Its antigen is unidentified.

The germline V gene has CDR1 SGDLS and CDR2 YYNGEE. The CDR3 has 17 amino acids. Trimming removed 3 bases at V and 2 bases at J, with 18 bases between. The sequence derives from a female donor of 60 years or more with stage I lung adenocarcinoma. The input for sequencing was peripheral blood, taken before any cancer treatment. The genes are TRBV9 and TRBJ2-1; no clear D gene. Here the CDR3 DNA reads TGTGCCAGCAGCGCTCCCCCCCTAGGACCTGCCTACAATGAGCAGTTCTTC. Translated: CASSAPPLGPAYNEQFF.